One and the same sample provided the 3 T cell receptor beta chains below, sequenced in a study of T cell responses to AZD1222 COVID-19 vaccine. The data were produced by immunoSEQ multiplex PCR, yet TCRdb's version contains in-frame clones alone and is incomplete. The top ten hold 20% to 25% of the sample, which has some 86,000 clones, around four fifths seen once. The input for sequencing was peripheral blood, taken on day 0 of AZD1222 vaccination. The origin of the receptors is an adult in good health.

The chain has TRBV7-9 and TRBJ2-7, with D tentatively TRBD1 (6 bases). This CDR3 is 14 amino acids long. The germline V gene has CDR1 SEHNR and CDR2 FQNEAQ (reference sequence). Trimming cost V 4 bases and J 0 bases, with 10 bases left between them. The CDR3 spells CASSSTGLSYEQYF. The CDR3 bases are TGTGCCAGCAGCTCGACAGGCCTCTCCTACGAGCAGTACTTC.

The V and J genes are TRBV5-1 and TRBJ2-7; D possibly matches TRBD1 or TRBD2 (5 bases each). The V gene lost 2 bases and the J gene lost 0 bases, with 9 bases spanning the gap. There are 14 residues in the CDR3. CDR1 is SGHRS and CDR2 is YFSETQ in the germline V gene. The CDR3 is CASSFGTDSYEQYF. The CDR3 DNA reads TGCGCCAGCAGCTTCGGGACGGACTCCTACGAGCAGTACTTC. The full variable domain, rest sourced from reference TRBV5-1 and TRBJ2-7, is KAGVTQTPRYLIKTRGQQVTLSCSPISGHRSVSWYQQTPGQGLQFLFEYFSETQRNKGNFPGRFSGRQFSNSRSEMNVSTLELGDSALYLCASSFGTDSYEQYFGPGTRLTVT.

The chain has TRBV2 and TRBJ2-3, with D unclear. The germline V and J ends were trimmed by 3 bases and 5 bases, with 9 bases remaining between them. The CDR3 is 13 residues long. Germline V gives CDR1 SNHLY, CDR2 FYNNEI. Here the CDR3 reads CASSDVGIDTQYF. CDR3 nucleotide sequence: TGTGCCAGCAGTGATGTGGGAATAGATACGCAGTATTTT.